This is a list of T cell receptor beta chains from one sample in a study of blood T cells in healthy people across ages. TCRdb fed the 5' RACE reads into MiXCR, producing one record per CDR3 protein. The sample has about 680,000 distinct CDR3 sequences, 49% seen once. The sample comprised blood. These receptors came from a woman between 55 and 75 years old in good health. CDR3s include the opening cysteine and the closing phenylalanine or tryptophan. A D gene is named only where the DNA matches it firmly. Clone size is given for some rows only: seen once, a few or many times, or a class if the clone is expanded.

v_call	j_call	clone_size	d_call	cdr3_aa	cdr3_nt
TRBV2	TRBJ2-3	NA	NA	CASSGSSTDTQYF	TGTGCCAGCAGTGGGTCTAGCACAGATACGCAGTATTTT
TRBV4-3	TRBJ2-3	NA	NA	CASSQQGLSTDTQYF	TGCGCCAGCAGCCAACAGGGCCTAAGCACAGATACGCAGTATTTT
TRBV6-5	TRBJ1-2	NA	TRBD1	CASRQGDYGYTF	TGTGCCAGTCGACAGGGGGACTATGGCTACACCTTC
TRBV4-2	TRBJ2-1	NA	TRBD2	CASSQEPSGSQYNEQFF	TGTGCCAGCAGCCAAGAGCCTAGCGGGAGTCAATACAATGAGCAGTTCTTC
TRBV3-1	TRBJ1-2	NA	NA	CASSRTTGYGYTF	TGTGCCAGCAGCCGGACTACTGGCTATGGCTACACCTTC
TRBV20-1	TRBJ2-7	NA	TRBD2	CSAPGTSGKGSEQYF	TGCAGTGCCCCCGGGACTAGCGGGAAGGGAAGCGAGCAGTACTTC
TRBV2	TRBJ2-7	NA	NA	CASSWTSSSYNEQYF	TGTGCCAGCAGTTGGACGTCCAGCTCCTACAATGAGCAGTACTTC
TRBV10-3	TRBJ2-4	few	NA	CAISEDFDPLLAKNIQYF	TGTGCCATCAGTGAGGATTTTGACCCCCTGCTAGCCAAAAACATTCAGTACTTC
TRBV6-2/TRBV6-3	TRBJ2-5	NA	TRBD1	CASSYPGQGRETQYF	TGTGCCAGCAGTTACCCGGGACAGGGTAGGGAGACCCAGTACTTC
TRBV20-1	TRBJ1-1	NA	NA	CSARDGGTEAFF	TGCAGTGCTAGAGATGGCGGCACTGAAGCTTTCTTT
TRBV6-2/TRBV6-3	TRBJ2-3	NA	NA	CASSGQQDTQYF	TGTGCCAGCAGTGGACAGCAAGATACGCAGTATTTT
TRBV7-2	TRBJ1-1	NA	NA	CASTDRIEAFF	TGTGCCAGCACCGACCGAATAGAAGCTTTCTTT
TRBV29-1	TRBJ1-1	NA	TRBD1	CSVDVDRADTEAFF	TGCAGCGTCGACGTGGACAGGGCGGACACTGAAGCTTTCTTT
TRBV10-3	TRBJ2-1	few	TRBD2	CAISKREGALNEQFF	TGTGCCATCAGCAAGCGGGAGGGCGCCCTCAATGAGCAGTTCTTC
TRBV28	TRBJ2-5	few	TRBD1	CASSPDRGKIQETQYF	TGTGCCAGCAGTCCCGACAGGGGGAAGATCCAAGAGACCCAGTACTTC
TRBV14	TRBJ2-7	NA	NA	CASSSQMGPAYEQYF	TGTGCCAGCAGCTCCCAAATGGGTCCTGCGTACGAGCAGTACTTC
TRBV29-1	TRBJ2-2	NA	NA	CSVEDRGLAGELFF	TGCAGCGTTGAAGATCGGGGGCTAGCGGGGGAGCTGTTTTTT
TRBV12-3/TRBV12-4	TRBJ1-4	few	NA	CASSLRGINEKLFF	TGTGCCAGCAGTTTACGGGGAATTAATGAAAAACTGTTTTTT
TRBV6-2/TRBV6-3	TRBJ1-1	NA	NA	CACRQGGKENTEAFF	TGTGCCTGTCGACAAGGTGGGAAGGAGAACACTGAAGCTTTCTTT
TRBV29-1	TRBJ2-3	few	TRBD2	CSAQTSGAEDTQYF	TGCAGCGCCCAGACTAGCGGAGCTGAGGATACGCAGTATTTT
TRBV20-1	TRBJ2-1	NA	TRBD2	CSARTSGRGYNEQFF	TGCAGTGCTAGGACTAGCGGGAGAGGTTACAATGAGCAGTTCTTC
TRBV18	TRBJ2-5	many	NA	CASSPQGQETQYF	TGTGCCAGCTCACCTCAGGGTCAAGAGACCCAGTACTTC
TRBV20-1	TRBJ2-3	few	NA	CSAPSPGSTQYF	TGCAGTGCTCCCTCTCCGGGCTCGACGCAGTATTTT
TRBV7-8	TRBJ2-5	NA	NA	CASSAGQQETQYF	TGTGCCAGCAGCGCGGGACAACAAGAGACCCAGTACTTC
TRBV9	TRBJ2-2	NA	NA	CASSVDNGIPGELFF	TGTGCCAGCAGCGTAGATAACGGGATCCCCGGGGAGCTGTTTTTT
TRBV20-1	TRBJ2-5	NA	NA	CSAPGPKKTQYF	TGCAGTGCCCCCGGCCCTAAGAAGACCCAGTACTTC
TRBV7-9	TRBJ1-3	NA	NA	CAGRPTGTRGNTIYF	TGTGCCGGCAGGCCTACCGGGACAAGGGGAAACACCATATATTTT
TRBV4-1	TRBJ2-7	few	NA	CASSRLARGDYEQYF	TGCGCCAGCAGTCGCCTCGCTAGGGGCGACTACGAGCAGTACTTC
TRBV2	TRBJ2-7	few	TRBD1	CASSDQGQGYEQYF	TGTGCCAGCAGTGACCAAGGACAGGGCTACGAGCAGTACTTC
TRBV3-1	TRBJ1-6	NA	NA	CASSQDRGYNSPLHF	TGTGCCAGCAGCCAAGACCGGGGTTACAATTCACCCCTCCACTTT
TRBV7-2	TRBJ2-5	NA	NA	CASSSQTGIETQYF	TGTGCCAGCAGCTCGCAGACAGGAATAGAGACCCAGTACTTC
TRBV28	TRBJ2-1	NA	TRBD2	CASMLTSGAYNEQFF	TGTGCCAGCATGCTTACTAGCGGCGCTTACAATGAGCAGTTCTTC
TRBV28	TRBJ1-1	few	NA	CASVGGVNTEAFF	TGTGCCAGCGTTGGGGGAGTGAACACTGAAGCTTTCTTT
TRBV7-2	TRBJ2-5	many	NA	CASSWYRDSGETQYF	TGTGCCAGCAGCTGGTACAGGGATTCGGGAGAGACCCAGTACTTC
TRBV12-3/TRBV12-4	TRBJ2-1	NA	NA	CASSLPSGWSNEQFF	TGTGCCAGCAGTTTGCCCAGCGGGTGGAGCAATGAGCAGTTCTTC
TRBV20-1	TRBJ2-7	NA	TRBD1	CSAKSGTGTHEQYF	TGCAGTGCAAAGTCCGGGACAGGCACCCACGAGCAGTACTTC
TRBV28	TRBJ1-2	NA	TRBD1	CASSLLTGDRRSYGYTF	TGTGCCAGCAGTTTATTAACCGGGGACAGGAGGAGCTATGGCTACACCTTC
TRBV6-5	TRBJ2-7	NA	NA	CAGRKTTREQYF	TGTGCCGGCAGAAAAACGACTCGCGAGCAGTACTTC
TRBV7-9	TRBJ2-3	NA	NA	CASSLMPRTGDTQYF	TGTGCCAGCAGCTTAATGCCCCGGACGGGGGATACGCAGTATTTT
TRBV10-3	TRBJ2-1	once	TRBD1	CAITTTGYNEQFF	TGTGCCATCACTACGACAGGGTACAATGAGCAGTTCTTC
TRBV4-2	TRBJ1-1	NA	TRBD1	CASSQEQGRAFF	TGTGCCAGCAGCCAAGAACAGGGGAGAGCTTTCTTT
TRBV20-1	TRBJ2-1	NA	NA	CSASYRDEQFF	TGCAGTGCATCGTATAGGGATGAGCAGTTCTTC
TRBV9	TRBJ2-4	NA	TRBD2	CASSVRTSGGIQYF	TGTGCCAGCAGCGTGAGGACTAGCGGGGGCATTCAGTACTTC
TRBV5-6	TRBJ2-5	NA	NA	CASRQGRVETQYF	TGTGCCAGCAGGCAGGGGAGGGTAGAGACCCAGTACTTC
TRBV20-1	TRBJ2-1	NA	TRBD2	CSASPSGGYNEQFF	TGCAGTGCTAGTCCTAGCGGGGGGTACAATGAGCAGTTCTTC
TRBV7-2	TRBJ2-3	NA	TRBD2	CASSLVGTSPLDTQYF	TGTGCCAGCAGCTTAGTAGGGACTAGCCCCCTGGATACGCAGTATTTT
TRBV24-1	TRBJ2-5	NA	NA	CATSDGTLQETQYF	TGTGCCACCAGTGACGGGACATTACAAGAGACCCAGTACTTC
TRBV4-2	TRBJ1-4	few	NA	CASSQDFQRGSEKLFF	TGTGCCAGCAGCCAAGATTTCCAGCGGGGGAGTGAAAAACTGTTTTTT
TRBV12-3/TRBV12-4	TRBJ2-7	NA	NA	CASSTRDSYEQYF	TGTGCCAGCAGTACCCGCGACTCCTACGAGCAGTACTTC
TRBV29-1	TRBJ2-3	NA	NA	CSVEDRTSTDTQYF	TGCAGCGTTGAAGATAGGACTAGCACAGATACGCAGTATTTT
TRBV11-1	TRBJ2-5	NA	NA	CASSSGLGAQYF	TGTGCCAGCAGCTCCGGGCTAGGGGCCCAGTACTTC
TRBV10-3	TRBJ2-2	NA	NA	CAISGSAGELFF	TGTGCCATCAGCGGGAGTGCCGGGGAGCTGTTTTTT
TRBV5-1	TRBJ2-7	few	TRBD2	CASRFTSGSSEQYF	TGCGCCAGCAGATTTACTAGCGGGAGCAGCGAGCAGTACTTC
TRBV7-9	TRBJ2-7	NA	TRBD2	CASSLWGGRDYEQYF	TGTGCCAGCAGCTTATGGGGTGGGAGGGACTACGAGCAGTACTTC
TRBV27	TRBJ1-2	NA	TRBD1	CAGRTAGGSYGYTF	TGTGCCGGCAGAACGGCAGGGGGCTCCTATGGCTACACCTTC